This T cell receptor (beta chain) was retrieved from a study of cytotoxic CD8 clonotypes in ibrutinib-treated CLL listed by TCRdb under 2021. For the wider study: The cohort was composed of ten to eleven relapsed/refractory and fewer than 16 treatment-naive patients; IGHV unmutated status was identified in some 17 patients. Cryopreserved peripheral blood mononuclear cells were collected before treatment, at response, and at either disease progression or sustained remission. On average, each sample had 255,043 productive templates and more than 75,000 productive rearrangements. Of the approximately 90 participants in the trial, about 25 had longitudinal samples available. Partial responses were observed in some 24 patients and complete responses in 2; after a median follow-up of roughly 62 months, remission was maintained in about 15 patients and progression was observed in approximately twelve. Response samples were obtained after a median of around eleven months of treatment, with a range of roughly 6 to 40 months. Patients were still on ibrutinib when every remission and progressive disease sample was collected.

With respect to this clone: This receptor's antigen is unknown. No quality values exist for individual bases; no much larger clone is one base distant.

On a MiSeq, deep resolution sequencing aimed for a depth between 1 in 1 million and 1 in 200,000 T cells, with each clonotype covered 10x on average. The immunoSEQ hsTCRB Kit was used to generate the TCR beta libraries. On the study's bioinformatics: Data were analyzed with ImmunoSEQ Data Assistant and ImmunoSEQ Analyzer, with V, D and J genes assigned per IMGT definitions. Clonality was computed as one minus normalized Shannon entropy of productive rearrangement frequencies, ranging from 0 to 1. Public clonotype analysis was restricted to overrepresented clonotypes comprising at least 0.05% of each patient's repertoire. Repertoires from some twelve age-matched healthy donors in immuneACCESS were used as clonality controls. TCRdb obtained this table from immuneACCESS and retained in-frame rearrangements with V and J assigned. These tables miss some clones; where compared with another copy, unresolved V genes account for less than half of the shortfall, and the remainder is unexplained. From that table come the V and J calls and clone size; the DNA was used to work out D and trimming. This sample gives hundreds of thousands of clones in total; 75% to 80% of them show up just once. The ten top clones hold about an eighth of the sample.

The CDR3 runs 12 residues from the cysteine to the phenylalanine. The retained sequence is limited to the CDR3, 36 bases, with the frame set at the first base. Trimmed from V: 5 bases; trimmed from J: 11 bases; junction bases lacking a gene match: 7. According to the germline V gene, CDR1 reads MNHNS and CDR2 reads SASEGT. Here is what the overall study found, with its caveats: Sampling times were not matched between sustained-remission and progressing patients, and lymph node repertoires were not studied. Public clonotypes were found to be uncommon and were observed to contract or remain stable during treatment; the increase in clonality was shown to reflect expansion of private clonotypes at ibrutinib response. At baseline, clonality was higher than in age-matched healthy donors and showed a strong correlation with circulating CD8+ T-cell counts. At ibrutinib response clonality went up, during sustained remission it held steady, and at progression it dropped back toward baseline.

The time point label, as the study defines it: 12 months on ibrutinib. For TCR beta library preparation, approximately 1.9 micrograms of genomic DNA was extracted from cryopreserved PBMCs. High-throughput TCR beta sequencing was performed on longitudinal blood samples from CLL patients receiving ibrutinib monotherapy. The patients took part in an open-label, single-center phase 2 trial of ibrutinib monotherapy. This receptor was taken from a human donor with chronic lymphocytic leukemia. The chain joins TRBV6-1 to TRBJ2-3; 7 bases in the junction line up with TRBD1. The input for sequencing was PBMCs, taken after 12 months of ibrutinib treatment. The CDR3 reads CASSSGGRGQYF. Read as DNA, the sequence is TGTGCCAGCAGTTCAGGGGGAAGAGGGCAGTATTTT.